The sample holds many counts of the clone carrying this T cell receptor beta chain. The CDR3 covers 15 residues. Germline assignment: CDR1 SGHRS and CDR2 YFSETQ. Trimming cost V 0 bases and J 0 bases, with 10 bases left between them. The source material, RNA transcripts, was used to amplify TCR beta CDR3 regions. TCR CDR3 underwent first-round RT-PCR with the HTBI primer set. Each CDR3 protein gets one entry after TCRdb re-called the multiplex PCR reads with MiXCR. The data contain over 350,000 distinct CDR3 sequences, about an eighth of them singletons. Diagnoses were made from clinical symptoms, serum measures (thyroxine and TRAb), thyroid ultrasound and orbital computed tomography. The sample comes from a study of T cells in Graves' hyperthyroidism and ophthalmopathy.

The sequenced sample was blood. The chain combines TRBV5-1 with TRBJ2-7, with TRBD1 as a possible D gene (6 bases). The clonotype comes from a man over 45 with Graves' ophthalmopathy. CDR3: CASSLGDTISYEQYF. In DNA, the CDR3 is TGCGCCAGCAGCTTGGGGGACACAATCTCCTACGAGCAGTACTTC. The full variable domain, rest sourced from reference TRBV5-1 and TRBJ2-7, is KAGVTQTPRYLIKTRGQQVTLSCSPISGHRSVSWYQQTPGQGLQFLFEYFSETQRNKGNFPGRFSGRQFSNSRSEMNVSTLELGDSALYLCASSLGDTISYEQYFGPGTRLTVT.